This T cell receptor beta chain was identified in a study of CXCR3-negative and CXCR3-positive naive CD8 T cells. UMI-labeled 5' RACE yielded the TRB cDNA libraries. Each CDR3 protein gets one entry in TCRdb, which reprocessed the 5' RACE reads and gives no DNA. The sample's table shows about 130,000 distinct CDR3 sequences. The CDR3 spans 13 residues. Germline V lookup: CDR1 SGHTA, CDR2 FQGNSA. This TCR derives from a human donor in good health. Some clones in this sample may be carry-over from other donors' samples. J is TRBJ2-7 and V is TRBV7-2; lacking DNA, the TRBD1 call made by TCRdb goes unchecked. Sequencing input: naive CXCR3- CD8+ T cells from blood. Subset meaning: CD45RO-CCR7+CD27+CD95- naive CD8+ T cells lacking CXCR3 (TNR3-). CDR3 protein: CASSPTDSYEQYF.